These 15 T cell receptor beta chains share one sample of origin, sequenced in a study of metastatic and nonmetastatic thyroid tumors. TCRdb recomputed clones from the PCR reads via MiXCR. The table has around 20,000 clones, less than 25% seen once; the top ten hold more than 9%. Thyroid surgery had not been preceded by any treatment in any patient. The sequenced material came from tumor tissue. These TCRs come from a female donor with papillary thyroid cancer or a benign thyroid nodule (not recorded which). Some clones in this sample may be carry-over from other donors' samples.

This clone was observed once. The J gene is TRBJ1-1, the V gene TRBV11-3; weak D call: TRBD1 (5 bases). CDR1 SGHNT and CDR2 YENEEA come from the germline V gene. The CDR3 totals 13 residues. The V end lost 1 base, the J end lost 6 bases, and 9 bases lay between the germline ends. In DNA, the CDR3 is TGTGCCAGCAGCTTAGCAGGGAGTGCTGAAGCTTTCTTT. It translates to CASSLAGSAEAFF.

This clone was recorded a few times. The chain joins TRBV27 to TRBJ2-2; 8 bases match TRBD2. Germline CDR1 reads MNHEY; CDR2 reads SMNVEV (reference sequence). J gave up 0 bases and V 0 bases, and 6 bases lay outside the gene matches. The CDR3 extends over 18 amino acids. The CDR3 loop reads CASSLSWRLATNTGELFF. In nucleotides, the CDR3 is TGTGCCAGCAGTTTATCCTGGCGACTAGCGACGAACACCGGGGAGCTGTTTTTT.

This chain joins TRBV27 and TRBJ2-2; possible D gene TRBD2, 7 bases. V was shortened by 1 base and J by 6 bases, with 15 bases between the two germline ends. Germline lookup yields CDR1 MNHEY and CDR2 SMNVEV (reference sequence). This CDR3 region has 16 residues. The CDR3 DNA sequence: TGTGCCAGCAGTTTATTTTCGGGGGGCGTGGCCGGGGAGCTGTTTTTT. Translation: CASSLFSGGVAGELFF.

This clone was observed many times. A read error may be the cause here, since a much bigger clone is one base away. Other DNA sequences in the same sample also yield this CDR3. This sequence joins TRBV20-1 and TRBJ1-3; tentative D call: TRBD1 (6 bases). Germline CDR1 reads DFQATT; CDR2 reads SNEGSKA (reference sequence). The CDR3 covers 14 residues. CDR3 sequence (DNA): TGCGGTGCACCCAAGGGGGGGACTGGAAACACCATATATTTT. Its protein is CGAPKGGTGNTIYF.

At least ten counts were recorded for this clone. The J gene is TRBJ2-1, the V gene TRBV20-1; 9 bases align to TRBD2. Germline values: CDR1 DFQATT, CDR2 SNEGSKA (reference sequence). CDR3 size: 13 residues. The junction had 6 bases not matched to a gene; V was cut back by 3 bases and J by 9 bases. CDR3 in amino acids: CSARGLAIGEQFF. As DNA, the CDR3 is TGCAGTGCTAGGGGACTAGCCATAGGTGAGCAGTTCTTC.

The V call is TRBV20-1, the J call TRBJ2-1; TRBD2 matches at 10 bases. J gave up 8 bases and V 4 bases, and 8 bases lay outside the gene matches. The germline V gene has CDR1 DFQATT and CDR2 SNEGSKA (reference sequence). The CDR3 spans 14 residues. Here the CDR3 DNA reads TGCAGTGCTATAGAGCGGGGGGGTGTCGATGAGCAGTTCTTC. Residues: CSAIERGGVDEQFF.

This clone was observed at least ten times. The chain uses TRBV7-2 and TRBJ2-3; possibly TRBD1 for D (5 bases). Germline CDR1 and CDR2: SGHTA and FQGNSA. V shed 2 bases and J shed 0 bases, with 6 bases lying between them. This CDR3 contains 14 residues. CDR3 residues: CASSLQGSTDTQYF. The DNA of the CDR3 is TGTGCCAGCAGCTTACAGGGAAGCACAGATACGCAGTATTTT.

This clone occurred many times. In the same sample, other DNA sequences code for this CDR3. The chain carries TRBV19 and TRBJ1-6; 9 nucleotides line up with TRBD1. Germline V gene data show CDR1 as LNHDA and CDR2 as SQIVND (reference sequence). CDR3 length: 14 residues. The V gene end was trimmed by 5 bases and the J gene end by 4 bases; junction bases not matched to a gene: 0. DNA of the CDR3: TGTGCCAGTAGTGGACAGGGGTATAATTCACCCCTCCACTTT. As protein: CASSGQGYNSPLHF.

This clone appeared many times. Other DNA sequences in the sample encode the same CDR3. J is TRBJ2-1 and V is TRBV30, with TRBD2 identical over 12 bases. Trimming at V came to 3 bases and at J to 8 bases, leaving 5 bases not matched to a gene. Germline V gene sequence: CDR1 GTSNPN, CDR2 SVGIG (reference sequence). The CDR3 is made up of 14 amino acids. The CDR3 coding sequence is TGTGCCTGGAGCGCCGGACTAGCGGGATATGAGCAGTTCTTC. Its translation: CAWSAGLAGYEQFF.

Many counts were recorded for this clone. The chain joins TRBV15 to TRBJ2-2; possible D gene TRBD2, 6 bases. The CDR3 totals 16 residues. Germline V gives CDR1 LNHNV, CDR2 YYDKDF (reference sequence). Trimming left V 0 bases short and J 2 bases short, with 10 bases between. In DNA, the CDR3 is TGTGCCACCAGCAGAGATATAGCGGAAAACACCGGGGAGCTGTTTTTT. Its translation: CATSRDIAENTGELFF.

This clone was counted only a few times. Germline and junction disagree at one end, which may indicate a read error. V usage is TRBV4-2 and J usage is TRBJ1-1; possibly TRBD1 for D (6 bases). CDR1 is LGHNA, CDR2 YNFKEQ, per germline. The CDR3 contains 13 residues. CDR3 DNA sequence: TGTGCCAGCAGCCCGACTCGGGACACCGAAGATTTCTTT. This gives the protein CASSPTRDTEDFF.

There are a few counts of this clone. V is TRBV28 and J is TRBJ2-1, with D unclear. Deletions cut 5 bases from V and 8 bases from J, with 13 bases between. The germline V gene has CDR1 MDHEN and CDR2 SYDVKM. The CDR3 runs 13 residues. CDR3 region: CASSLAWVDEQFF. CDR3 nucleotide sequence: TGTGCCAGCAGTCTCGCTTGGGTGGATGAGCAGTTCTTC.

This clone was counted between two and nine times. The chain links TRBV6-2 or TRBV6-3 to TRBJ1-1; D call uncertain. Germline V CDR1 and CDR2: MNHEY, SVGEGT. This CDR3 has 12 amino acids. Deletions cut 2 bases from V and 4 bases from J, with 5 bases between. For the CDR3, the DNA is TGTGCCAGCAGTTACCAAACCACTGAAGCTTTCTTT. Protein: CASSYQTTEAFF.

This clone occurred once. The chain employs TRBV20-1 and TRBJ2-3; 8 bases agree with TRBD2. The ends lost 0 bases at V and 2 bases at J; junction bases unmatched: 4. The length of the CDR3 is 15 residues. CDR1 and CDR2 from the germline V gene are DFQATT and SNEGSKA (reference sequence). The CDR3 sequence: CSAREGAGDTDTQYF. The CDR3 bases are TGCAGTGCTAGAGAGGGAGCGGGAGACACAGATACGCAGTATTTT.

This clone showed up many times. The V and J genes are TRBV7-2 and TRBJ1-1; D call uncertain. Trimming removed 4 bases at V and 3 bases at J, with 12 bases between. The CDR3 is made up of 14 amino acids. CDR1 is SGHTA and CDR2 is FQGNSA in the germline V gene. CDR3 nucleotides: TGTGCCAGCAGCTCCCACAGAAGGCACACTGAAGCTTTCTTT. The encoded protein is CASSSHRRHTEAFF.